The clone carrying this TCR beta chain has a handful of counts. This sample is part of a study of OX40 agonist ivuxolimab in advanced cancers. In the study overall: Cancers in dose escalation were hepatocellular, melanoma, renal cell and head and neck. The group had a mean age of about 60 years, ranged from about 20 to 85, and was 80% to 85% male.

Researchers took blood at baseline, on cycle 4 day 1, and on cycle 7 day 1. The CDR3 spans 15 residues. Germline lookup yields CDR1 MDHEN and CDR2 SYDVKM. With V trimmed by 7 bases and J by 2 bases, 8 bases remained unmatched. Profiling relied on immunoSEQ multiplex PCR, and the TCRdb table lists in-frame clones only, not all of them. The sample carries 82,000 or so clones, roughly 85% recorded once. The chain combines TRBV28 with TRBJ1-5, with TRBD1 matching 7 bases. This clonotype was sampled from an adult with an advanced solid tumor such as melanoma, head and neck, liver or kidney cancer. The sequencing used CD4+ or CD8+ T cells sorted from blood, collected in a trial of the OX40 agonist ivuxolimab. CDR3 sequence: CASIDGTEGNQPQHF. In DNA, the CDR3 is TGTGCCAGCATTGACGGGACAGAGGGCAATCAGCCCCAGCATTTT.